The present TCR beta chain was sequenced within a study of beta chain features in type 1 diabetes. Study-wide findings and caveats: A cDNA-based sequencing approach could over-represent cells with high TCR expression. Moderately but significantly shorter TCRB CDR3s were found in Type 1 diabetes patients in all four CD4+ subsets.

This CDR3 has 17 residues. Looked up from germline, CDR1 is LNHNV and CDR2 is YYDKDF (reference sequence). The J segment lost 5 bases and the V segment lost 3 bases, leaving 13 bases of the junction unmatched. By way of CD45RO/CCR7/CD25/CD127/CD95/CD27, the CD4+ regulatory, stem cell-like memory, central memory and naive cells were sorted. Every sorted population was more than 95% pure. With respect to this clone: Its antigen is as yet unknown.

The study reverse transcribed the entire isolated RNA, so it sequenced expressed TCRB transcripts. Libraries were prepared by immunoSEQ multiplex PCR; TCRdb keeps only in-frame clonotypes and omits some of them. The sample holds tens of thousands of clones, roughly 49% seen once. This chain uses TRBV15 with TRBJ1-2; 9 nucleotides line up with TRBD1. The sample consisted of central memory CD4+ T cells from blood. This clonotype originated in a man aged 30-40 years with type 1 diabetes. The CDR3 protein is CATSSPRADRGKYGYTF. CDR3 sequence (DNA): TGTGCCACCAGCAGCCCCCGGGCGGACAGGGGAAAGTATGGCTACACCTTC.